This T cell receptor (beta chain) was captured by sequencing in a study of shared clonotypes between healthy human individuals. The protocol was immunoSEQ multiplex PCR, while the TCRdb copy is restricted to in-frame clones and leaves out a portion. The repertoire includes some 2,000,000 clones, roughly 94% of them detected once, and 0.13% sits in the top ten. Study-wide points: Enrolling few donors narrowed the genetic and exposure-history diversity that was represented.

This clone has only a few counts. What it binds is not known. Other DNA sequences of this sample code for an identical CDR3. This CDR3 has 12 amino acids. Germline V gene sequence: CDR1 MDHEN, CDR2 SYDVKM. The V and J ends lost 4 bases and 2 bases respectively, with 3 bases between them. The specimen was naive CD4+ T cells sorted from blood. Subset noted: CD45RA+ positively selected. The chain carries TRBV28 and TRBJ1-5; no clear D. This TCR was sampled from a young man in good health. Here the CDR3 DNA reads TGTGCCAGCAGTTCGGGCAATCAGCCCCAGCATTTT. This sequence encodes CASSSGNQPQHF. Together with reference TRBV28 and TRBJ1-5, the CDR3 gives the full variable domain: DVKVTQSSRYLVKRTGEKVFLECVQDMDHENMFWYRQDPGLGLRLIYFSYDVKMKEKGDIPEGYSVSREKKERFSLILESASTNQTSMYLCASSSGNQPQHFGDGTRLSIL.